The 15 T cell receptor beta chains given below trace back to one sample, sequenced in a study of cytomegalovirus exposure and HLA in healthy donors. It was with 60 Vbeta and 13 Jbeta primers that the PCR ran. The method was immunoSEQ multiplex PCR; TCRdb's version includes in-frame clones alone and lacks a portion of them. The sample has approximately 130,000 clones, approximately 85% seen once; the top ten hold just over 8%. Sequencing was done on a sample of PBMCs. The receptors originated from a woman in her fifties or sixties in good health and CMV-seropositive.

About this clone: A read error may account for a junction end that differs from germline. The gene calls are TRBV7-7 and TRBJ1-1, with a possible D match to TRBD1 (6 bases). Germline-derived CDR1 and CDR2 are SSHAT and FNYEAQ (reference sequence). The CDR3 runs to 15 residues. The CDR3 nucleotides are TGTGCTAGCAGCTTAGTTACAGGGTTGAACACTGAAGCTTTCTTT. It yields the protein CASSLVTGLNTEAFF.

Regarding this clone: Lacking the conserved final phenylalanine or tryptophan, this CDR3 likely reflects a read error. This chain's CDR3 is CASSRSGAYEQYL. The CDR3 bases are TGTGCCAGTAGTAGGTCAGGGGCCTACGAGCAGTACCTC. The chain combines TRBV19 with TRBJ2-7; the D gene is possibly TRBD1 (6 bases). The CDR3 consists of 13 residues. CDR1 is LNHDA, CDR2 SQIVND, per germline (reference sequence). The ends were cut back, 4 bases at V and 2 bases at J, with 9 bases in the middle.

The chain couples TRBV6-5 to TRBJ2-1; D perhaps matches TRBD1 (5 bases). The V and J ends lost 5 bases and 0 bases respectively, with 8 bases between them. Germline V gene lookup returns CDR1 MNHEY and CDR2 SVGAGI. This CDR3 is built from 14 residues. CDR3 nucleotide sequence: TGTGCCAGCAGTGAACAGGACTCCTACAATGAGCAGTTCTTC. This translates into CASSEQDSYNEQFF.

The rearrangement links TRBV7-9 to TRBJ2-1, with TRBD2 identical over 9 bases. Trimming removed 4 bases from V and 10 bases from J; junction bases left unmatched: 17. The CDR3 sequence is 17 residues long. Germline CDR1 and CDR2: SEHNR and FQNEAQ (reference sequence). The CDR3 here is CASSYENSGGSRGEQFF. The CDR3 region has the DNA TGTGCCAGCAGCTATGAAAATAGCGGGGGCAGCCGTGGCGAGCAGTTCTTC.

This clone occurred a few times. The chain links TRBV5-4 to TRBJ2-5, with 10 bases aligning to TRBD1. The CDR3 has 15 amino acids. Per the germline V gene, CDR1 is SGHNT and CDR2 is YYREEE (reference sequence). J gave up 5 bases and V 2 bases, and 6 bases lay outside the gene matches. The DNA of the CDR3 is TGTGCCAGCAGCTTTCCCGGGACAGGGGACGAGACCCAGTACTTC. Translated, it gives CASSFPGTGDETQYF.

This chain links TRBV15 with TRBJ1-5; D unresolved. Trimming took off 0 bases at V and 4 bases at J, with 13 bases between the two ends. The CDR3 contains 16 residues. The germline V gene encodes CDR1 LNHNV and CDR2 YYDKDF (reference sequence). This CDR3 reads CATSREEAERNQPQHF. CDR3 DNA: TGTGCCACCAGCAGAGAGGAGGCAGAGAGGAATCAGCCCCAGCATTTT.

The J gene is TRBJ1-5, the V gene TRBV5-8, with 8 bases identical to TRBD1. V lost 6 bases, J lost 6 bases, and 11 bases stayed unmatched. This CDR3 has 15 amino acids. Germline V gene lookup returns CDR1 SGHTS and CDR2 YDEGEE. The CDR3 coding sequence is TGTGCCAGCACAGGCGGCAGGGGGCTTGCTCAGCCCCAGCATTTT. Protein product: CASTGGRGLAQPQHF.

V and J are TRBV10-3 and TRBJ1-6; the match to TRBD1 covers 9 bases. Germline CDR1 ENHRY, CDR2 SYGVKD. V lost 3 bases to trimming and J lost 10 bases; unmatched junction nucleotides: 7. This CDR3 has 15 amino acids. As DNA, the CDR3 is TGTGCCATCAGTGATCCGGGACAGGGTCAGTCACCCCTCCACTTT. Its translation: CAISDPGQGQSPLHF.

This chain uses TRBV10-3 with TRBJ2-2; TRBD2 aligns across 11 bases. J was trimmed by 0 bases and V by 2 bases; bases with no gene match: 8. CDR3 length: 19 residues. The V gene's germline CDR1 is ENHRY and CDR2 SYGVKD. The CDR3 DNA reads TGTGCCATCAGTGAGCAACTAGCGGGAGACCCCGCGAACACCGGGGAGCTGTTTTTT. Translated: CAISEQLAGDPANTGELFF.

In its sample, this clone was seen a few times. V and J are TRBV9 and TRBJ1-1; D unresolved. The CDR3 runs 14 residues. Germline lookup yields CDR1 SGDLS and CDR2 YYNGEE. V was shortened by 1 base and J by 1 base, with 8 bases between the two germline ends. CDR3 protein: CASSVSGENTEAFF. The CDR3 nucleotides read TGTGCCAGCAGCGTAAGCGGAGAGAACACTGAAGCTTTCTTT.

The rearrangement links TRBV30 to TRBJ2-3; 10 bases align to TRBD1. J was trimmed by 14 bases and V by 8 bases; bases with no gene match: 16. This CDR3 has 13 amino acids. Germline values: CDR1 GTSNPN, CDR2 SVGIG (reference sequence). The CDR3 loop reads CAGGTGAGPPRYF. In nucleotides, the CDR3 is TGTGCCGGGGGGACAGGGGCAGGACCACCGCGGTATTTT. The full variable domain, in which reference TRBV30 and TRBJ2-3 provide the parts outside the CDR3, is SQTIHQWPATLVQPVGSPLSLECTVEGTSNPNLYWYRQAAGRGLQLLFYSVGIGQISSEVPQNLSASRPQDRQFILSSKKLLLSDSGFYLCAGGTGAGPPRYFGPGTRLTVL.

Notes on this clone: An end of the junction does not agree with germline; a read error may underlie this. This chain joins TRBV30 and TRBJ1-1, with TRBD1 matching over 7 bases. From germline, CDR1 is GTSNPN and CDR2 SVGIG (reference sequence). There are 12 residues in the CDR3. CDR3 region: CAWTYLGQEAFF. CDR3 nucleotides: TGTGCTTGGACTTACCTGGGACAGGAAGCTTTCTTT.

This clone has just a few counts. The J gene is TRBJ2-7, the V gene TRBV9, with 10 bases identical to TRBD2. CDR1 is SGDLS and CDR2 is YYNGEE in the germline V gene. The J segment lost 3 bases and the V segment lost 0 bases, leaving 3 bases of the junction unmatched. This CDR3 comprises 15 residues. CDR3: CASSVAPSGSYEQYF. Written as DNA, the CDR3 is TGTGCCAGCAGCGTAGCGCCTAGCGGGAGCTACGAGCAGTACTTC.

The genes are TRBV28 and TRBJ1-1; a possible D gene is TRBD1 (6 bases). V lost 6 bases and J lost 6, with 17 bases in between. Germline CDR1 and CDR2: MDHEN and SYDVKM. CDR3 length: 14 amino acids. This CDR3 is CASSVRGYGPEAFF. For the CDR3, the DNA is TGTGCCAGCAGCGTCAGGGGTTATGGGCCTGAAGCTTTCTTT.

This sequence joins TRBV30 and TRBJ1-5; perhaps TRBD1 as D (5 bases). CDR3 length: 14 residues. The V end was cut by 3 bases, the J end by 5 bases, with 14 bases between. Germline CDR1 GTSNPN, CDR2 SVGIG (reference sequence). In DNA form, the CDR3 reads TGTGCCTGGAGCGGTAGGGGTTGGGATCAGCCCCAGCATTTT. Translating gives CAWSGRGWDQPQHF.